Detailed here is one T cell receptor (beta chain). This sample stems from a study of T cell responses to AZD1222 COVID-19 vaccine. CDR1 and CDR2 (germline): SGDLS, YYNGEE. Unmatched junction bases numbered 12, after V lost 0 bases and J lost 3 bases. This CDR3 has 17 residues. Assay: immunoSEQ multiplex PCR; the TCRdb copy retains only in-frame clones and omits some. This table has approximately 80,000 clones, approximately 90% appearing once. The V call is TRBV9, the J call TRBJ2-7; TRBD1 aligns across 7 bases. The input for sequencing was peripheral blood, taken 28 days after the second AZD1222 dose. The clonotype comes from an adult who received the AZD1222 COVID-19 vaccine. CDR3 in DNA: TGTGCCAGCAGCGTAGGTTCATCGGGACAGAAGAACTACGAGCAGTACTTC. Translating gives CASSVGSSGQKNYEQYF. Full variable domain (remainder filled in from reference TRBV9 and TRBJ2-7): DSGVTQTPKHLITATGQRVTLRCSPRSGDLSVYWYQQSLDQGLQFLIQYYNGEERAKGNILERFSAQQFPDLHSELNLSSLELGDSALYFCASSVGSSGQKNYEQYFGPGTRLTVT.